The sequence of this T cell receptor (beta chain) was determined in a study of blood T cell repertoires in COVID-19. V gave up 1 base and J gave up 2 bases, with 6 bases separating them. Germline V lookup: CDR1 GTSNPN, CDR2 SVGIG (reference sequence). The CDR3 is 12 amino acids. Across 20 to 25 US areas, participants ranged in age from 18 to 89 years. What the recovered Cohort 3 donors had was two negative PCRs, clearance, or symptom resolution. As processed by the authors: For nucleated cells, counts were estimated from reference gene primer amplification. The data were produced by immunoSEQ multiplex PCR, yet TCRdb's version contains in-frame clones alone and is incomplete. V, J and clone size reflect that table, while D and trimming were determined from the DNA. The sample lists about 300,000 clones, 90% occurring once.

This TCR came from a woman in her twenties or thirties who had recovered from COVID-19. The sample comprised PBMCs or T cells enriched from blood (not recorded which). The chain recombines TRBV30 with TRBJ2-7; D perhaps matches TRBD2 (5 bases). CDR3 region: CAWSGGAYEQYF. The CDR3 DNA follows: TGTGCCTGGAGTGGGGGAGCCTACGAGCAGTACTTC.